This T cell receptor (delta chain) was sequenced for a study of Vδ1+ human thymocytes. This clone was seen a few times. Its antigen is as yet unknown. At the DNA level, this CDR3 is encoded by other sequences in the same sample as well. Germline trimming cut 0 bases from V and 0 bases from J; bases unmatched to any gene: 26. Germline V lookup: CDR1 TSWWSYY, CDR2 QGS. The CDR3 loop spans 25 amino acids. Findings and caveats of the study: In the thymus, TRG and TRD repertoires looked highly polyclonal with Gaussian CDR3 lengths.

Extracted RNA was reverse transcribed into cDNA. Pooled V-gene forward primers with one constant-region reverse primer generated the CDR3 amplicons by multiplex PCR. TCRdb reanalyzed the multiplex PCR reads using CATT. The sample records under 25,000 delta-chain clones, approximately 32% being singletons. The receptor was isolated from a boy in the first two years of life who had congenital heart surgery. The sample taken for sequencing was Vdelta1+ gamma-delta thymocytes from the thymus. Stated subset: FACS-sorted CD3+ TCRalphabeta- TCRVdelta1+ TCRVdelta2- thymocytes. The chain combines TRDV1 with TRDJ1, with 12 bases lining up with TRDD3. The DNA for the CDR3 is TGTGCTCTTGGGGAACTAGGGCCCTTACCACTACAAACCCTGGGGGATACGGGGTACACCGATAAACTCATCTTT. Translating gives CALGELGPLPLQTLGDTGYTDKLIF.